The clone carrying this T cell receptor (beta chain) showed up many times. Its antigen is as yet unknown. The data belong to a study of neurological immune-mediated disorders. Regarding the study as a whole: In HTLV-1-associated myelopathy, TCR clonal expansion was greatest, whereas multiple sclerosis had the least, falling below healthy controls.

CDR1 and CDR2 (germline): DFQATT, SNEGSKA (reference sequence). V gave up 2 bases and J gave up 10 bases, with 12 bases separating them. The CDR3 has 12 amino acids. The cDNA was generated by 5'RACE with 10-nucleotide random UMIs. From the 5' RACE reads, TCRdb called clonotypes with MiXCR, one entry per CDR3 protein. The sample holds tens of thousands of distinct CDR3 sequences, 4% seen once. The T cells used for sorted libraries numbered some 1 million, either CD4+ or CD8+. What was sequenced was CD4+ T cells from blood. V and J are TRBV20-1 and TRBJ2-1; D tentatively fits TRBD1 or TRBD2 (6 bases each). The receptor was isolated from a woman between 35 and 50 years old with multiple sclerosis. The CDR3 loop reads CSARPGGREQFF. The DNA of the CDR3 is TGCAGTGCTAGACCCGGGGGCCGGGAGCAGTTCTTC.